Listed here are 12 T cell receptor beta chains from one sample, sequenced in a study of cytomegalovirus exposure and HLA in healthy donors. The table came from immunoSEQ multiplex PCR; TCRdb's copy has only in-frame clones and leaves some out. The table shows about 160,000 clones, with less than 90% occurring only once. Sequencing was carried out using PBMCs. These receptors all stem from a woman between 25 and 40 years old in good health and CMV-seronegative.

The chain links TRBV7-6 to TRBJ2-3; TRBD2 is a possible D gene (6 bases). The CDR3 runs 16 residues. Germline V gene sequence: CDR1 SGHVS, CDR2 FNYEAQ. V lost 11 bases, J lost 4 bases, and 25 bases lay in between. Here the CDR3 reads CAGSVRAGPSADTQYF. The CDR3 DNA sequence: TGTGCCGGGAGTGTGCGAGCGGGTCCTAGCGCAGATACGCAGTATTTT.

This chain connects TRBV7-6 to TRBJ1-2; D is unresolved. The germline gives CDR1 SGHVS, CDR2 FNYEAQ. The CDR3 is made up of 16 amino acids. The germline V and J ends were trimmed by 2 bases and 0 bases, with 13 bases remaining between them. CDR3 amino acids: CASSLTADYSNYGYTF. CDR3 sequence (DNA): TGTGCCAGCAGCTTAACTGCAGACTACTCTAACTATGGCTACACCTTC.

CDR3 nucleotide sequence: TGTGCCAGCAGCGTAATCGGGACAGGGGTACCGGGAGCGAGGGAGCAGTACTTC. This encodes CASSVIGTGVPGAREQYF. The chain carries TRBV7-9 and TRBJ2-7, with 10 bases that match TRBD1. Germline values: CDR1 SEHNR, CDR2 FQNEAQ (reference sequence). The CDR3 sequence is 18 residues long. V shed 5 bases and J 7 bases; nucleotides not matched to a gene: 20.

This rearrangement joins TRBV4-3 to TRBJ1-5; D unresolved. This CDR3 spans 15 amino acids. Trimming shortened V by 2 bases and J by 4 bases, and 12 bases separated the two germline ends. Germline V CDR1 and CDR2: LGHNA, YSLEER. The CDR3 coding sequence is TGCGCCAGCAGCCAATCATATCAAGGGAATCAGCCCCAGCATTTT. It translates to CASSQSYQGNQPQHF.

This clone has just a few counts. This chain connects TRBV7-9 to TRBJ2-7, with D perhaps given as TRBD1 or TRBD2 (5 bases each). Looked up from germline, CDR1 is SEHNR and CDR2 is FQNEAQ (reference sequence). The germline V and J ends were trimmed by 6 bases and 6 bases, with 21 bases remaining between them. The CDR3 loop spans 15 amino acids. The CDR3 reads CASRPVDGTKVEQYF. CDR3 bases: TGTGCCAGCAGACCAGTGGACGGGACGAAGGTCGAGCAGTACTTC.

The CDR3, as DNA: TGTGCCAGTAGTCGCTTCCGACAGGGCAACACTGAAGCTTTCTTT. As protein: CASSRFRQGNTEAFF. The V gene is TRBV19, the J gene TRBJ1-1, with 7 bases lining up with TRBD1. V dropped 5 bases and J dropped 2; count of bases not matched to a gene: 8. Per germline, CDR1 LNHDA and CDR2 SQIVND (reference sequence). The CDR3 has 15 residues.

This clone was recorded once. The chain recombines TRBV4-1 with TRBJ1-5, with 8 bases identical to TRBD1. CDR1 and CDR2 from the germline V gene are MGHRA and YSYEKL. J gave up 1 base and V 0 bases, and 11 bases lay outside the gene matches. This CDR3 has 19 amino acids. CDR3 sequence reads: CASSQDRQGTTLSNQPQHF. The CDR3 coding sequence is TGCGCCAGCAGCCAAGATCGACAGGGGACCACCTTGAGCAATCAGCCCCAGCATTTT.

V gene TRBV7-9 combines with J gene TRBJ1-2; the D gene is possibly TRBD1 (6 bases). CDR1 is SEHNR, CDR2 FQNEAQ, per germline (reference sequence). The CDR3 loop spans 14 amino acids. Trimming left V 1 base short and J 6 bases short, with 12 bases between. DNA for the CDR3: TGTGCCAGCAGCTTAGATCAGGGGATTAATGGCTACACCTTC. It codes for CASSLDQGINGYTF.

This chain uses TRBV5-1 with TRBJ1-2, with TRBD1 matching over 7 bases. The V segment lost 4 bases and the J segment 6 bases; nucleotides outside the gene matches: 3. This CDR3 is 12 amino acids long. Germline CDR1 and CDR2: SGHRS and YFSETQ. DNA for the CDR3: TGCGCCAGCAGCAAAACAGGGGATGGCTACACCTTC. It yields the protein CASSKTGDGYTF.

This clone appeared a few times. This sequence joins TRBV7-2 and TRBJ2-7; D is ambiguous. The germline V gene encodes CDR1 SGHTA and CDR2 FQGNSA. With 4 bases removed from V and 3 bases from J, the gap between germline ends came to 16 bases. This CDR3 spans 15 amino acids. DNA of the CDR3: TGTGCCAGCAGCTCGCATCTTCCACCAGGCTACGAGCAGTACTTC. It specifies CASSSHLPPGYEQYF.

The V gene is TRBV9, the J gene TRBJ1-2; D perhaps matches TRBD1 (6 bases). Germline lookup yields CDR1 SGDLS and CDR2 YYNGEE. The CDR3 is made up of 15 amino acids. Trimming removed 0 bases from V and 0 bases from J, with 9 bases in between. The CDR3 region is CASSVGAGANYGYTF. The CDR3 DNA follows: TGTGCCAGCAGCGTAGGGGCAGGGGCTAACTATGGCTACACCTTC.

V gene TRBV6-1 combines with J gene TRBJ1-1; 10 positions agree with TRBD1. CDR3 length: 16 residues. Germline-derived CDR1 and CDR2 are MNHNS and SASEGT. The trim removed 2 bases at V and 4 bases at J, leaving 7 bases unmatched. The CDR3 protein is CASSEPAGDRGTEAFF. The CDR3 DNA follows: TGTGCCAGCAGTGAACCCGCGGGGGACAGGGGCACTGAAGCTTTCTTT.